These 8 T cell receptor beta chains were all obtained from the same sample, sequenced in a study of shared clonotypes between healthy human individuals. Assay: immunoSEQ multiplex PCR; the TCRdb copy retains only in-frame clones and omits some. The sample lists over 850,000 clones; 75% to 80% were seen once. Input material: memory CD4+ T cells from PBMCs. The sample's subset: CD45RA-negative fraction. The receptors here all came from a man aged 18 to 30 in good health. Some clones in this sample may be carry-over from other donors' samples.

V and J are TRBV5-6 and TRBJ1-2, with D possibly TRBD1 on 5 matching bases. V dropped 7 bases and J dropped 5 bases, with 18 bases sitting between them. The CDR3 is 14 amino acids. The germline V gene has CDR1 SGHDT and CDR2 YYEEEE. The CDR3 is CASSPQGERYGYTF. As DNA, the CDR3 is TGTGCCAGCTCTCCGCAAGGGGAAAGGTATGGCTACACCTTC. The variable domain in full, completed from reference TRBV5-6 and TRBJ1-2, reads DAGVTQSPTHLIKTRGQQVTLRCSPKSGHDTVSWYQQALGQGPQFIFQYYEEEERQRGNFPDRFSGHQFPNYSSELNVNALLLGDSALYLCASSPQGERYGYTFGSGTRLTVV.

V usage is TRBV28 and J usage is TRBJ1-3; D not certain. Per the germline V gene, CDR1 is MDHEN and CDR2 is SYDVKM. Trimming left V 3 bases short and J 11 bases short, with 14 bases between. The CDR3 totals 13 residues. For the CDR3, the DNA is TGTGCCAGCAGTTTCCGAGGAGGAAGCGCCATATATTTT. Its translation is CASSFRGGSAIYF.

This clone has just a few counts. This sequence joins TRBV9 and TRBJ2-3; a weak D match, TRBD1 (5 bases). The CDR3 loop spans 15 amino acids. V was clipped by 4 bases and J by 2 bases, with 14 bases between them. Per germline, CDR1 SGDLS and CDR2 YYNGEE. The CDR3 DNA sequence: TGTGCCAGCAGCCAGGGTACGTGGGCCACAGATACGCAGTATTTT. It yields the protein CASSQGTWATDTQYF.

The rearrangement links TRBV10-3 to TRBJ2-3; 9 positions agree with TRBD1. This CDR3 spans 21 amino acids. V shed 2 bases and J 3 bases; nucleotides not matched to a gene: 21. Germline assignment: CDR1 ENHRY and CDR2 SYGVKD. The DNA of the CDR3 is TGTGCCATCAGTGAGCCCGCACCGGGACAGGGTACCGGGTTAGGAACAGATACGCAGTATTTT. Translated: CAISEPAPGQGTGLGTDTQYF.

The V call is TRBV27, the J call TRBJ1-2; D unresolved. The CDR3 contains 13 residues. The germline CDR1 and CDR2 sequences are MNHEY and SMNVEV (reference sequence). Trimming took 3 bases from V and 4 from J, leaving 9 bases between them. CDR3 DNA sequence: TGTGCCAGCAGTTTTCCGGGATCCTATGGCTACACCTTC. Translating it yields CASSFPGSYGYTF.

The J gene is TRBJ2-5, the V gene TRBV6-5; D is tentatively TRBD1 or TRBD2 (7 bases each). V lost 6 bases and J 3 bases, leaving 11 bases between the germline ends. Germline V gene data show CDR1 as MNHEY and CDR2 as SVGAGI. This CDR3 has 13 residues. CDR3 sequence (DNA): TGTGCCAGCAGCCAGGGGGGGGAAGAGACCCAGTACTTC. It specifies CASSQGGEETQYF.

V gene TRBV7-3 combines with J gene TRBJ2-1; unclear D gene. The germline CDR1 and CDR2 sequences are SGHTA and FQGTGA. CDR3 length: 14 amino acids. V gave up 5 bases and J gave up 0 bases, with 8 bases separating them. The CDR3 coding sequence is TGTGCCAGCAGCCCCCTTGCCTCCTACAATGAGCAGTTCTTC. Its translation is CASSPLASYNEQFF.

V usage is TRBV7-2 and J usage is TRBJ2-1; 10 bases are shared with TRBD2. The CDR3 runs 16 residues. The germline V gene has CDR1 SGHTA and CDR2 FQGNSA. Germline trimming cut 1 base from V and 4 bases from J; bases unmatched to any gene: 4. As DNA, the CDR3 is TGTGCCAGCAGCTTAGTGCTAGCGGGAGATTACAATGAGCAGTTCTTC. This sequence encodes CASSLVLAGDYNEQFF.